This T cell receptor (beta chain) comes out of a study of identical twins. General study findings and limits: For zero-insertion analyses, partial confounding could come from invariant MAIT and iNKT cells.

Template switching supplied a universal primer site; unique molecular identifiers were carried on the cDNA. Using its own MiXCR run on the 5' RACE reads, TCRdb lists one record per CDR3 protein. The sample has around 240,000 distinct CDR3 sequences, roughly a tenth seen once. The table lists this clonotype with a few counts. Its antigen remains unidentified. Germline loops: CDR1 DFQATT, CDR2 SNEGSKA (reference sequence). V lost 5 bases and J lost 5; bases outside the gene matches: 15. This CDR3 region has 15 residues. The clonotype comes from a middle-aged man in good health. Material for sequencing was memory T cells sorted from blood. The V gene is TRBV20-1, the J gene TRBJ2-7, with 7 bases lining up with TRBD1. CDR3: CSAGARQGNRDEQYF. The CDR3 DNA reads as TGCAGTGCTGGCGCCCGACAGGGAAATCGGGACGAGCAGTACTTC.